Presented here are 8 T cell receptor beta chains from one specimen sequenced in a study of T cells in Graves' hyperthyroidism and ophthalmopathy. Amplified TCR beta CDR3 regions came from RNA transcripts. HTBI primers were the set used in a first-round RT-PCR of the TCR CDR3. In TCRdb, the multiplex PCR reads were re-called with MiXCR into one record per CDR3 protein. The table records around 300,000 distinct CDR3 sequences, roughly 15% of them present only once. The material sequenced was blood. The receptors derive from a woman aged 30 to 39 with Graves' hyperthyroidism that later progressed to Graves' ophthalmopathy.

In this sample, this clonotype turned up many times. This chain joins TRBV5-1 and TRBJ2-7; D could derive from TRBD1 or TRBD2 (5 bases each). The CDR3 covers 16 residues. Germline values: CDR1 SGHRS, CDR2 YFSETQ. Trimming cost V 5 bases and J 3 bases, with 21 bases left between them. CDR3 coding DNA: TGCGCCAGCAGTTCAGCTCGGGGCGGTCTGGGCTACGAGCAGTACTTC. This sequence encodes CASSSARGGLGYEQYF.

Ten or more counts support this clonotype. The V and J genes are TRBV13 and TRBJ2-7; either TRBD1 or TRBD2 may fit D (5 bases each). The CDR3 extends over 15 amino acids. Trimming stripped 5 bases from V and 3 bases from J, with 17 bases between. Germline V CDR1 and CDR2: PRHDT, FYEKMQ (reference sequence). DNA for the CDR3: TGTGCCAGCAGCCGACTGGGGGTACTGGGCTACGAGCAGTACTTC. This codes for CASSRLGVLGYEQYF.

The rearrangement joins TRBV27 to TRBJ2-1; 7 bases match TRBD2. After removal of 9 bases from V and 1 base from J, the junction contained 9 bases not matched to a gene. The CDR3 runs to 15 residues. Germline CDR1 and CDR2: MNHEY and SMNVEV (reference sequence). CDR3: CASQLAGGSYNEQFF. CDR3 nucleotide sequence: TGTGCCAGTCAACTAGCCGGGGGGTCCTACAATGAGCAGTTCTTC.

In this sample, this clonotype turned up many times. The chain joins TRBV13 to TRBJ1-1; TRBD1 aligns across 11 bases. Trimming removed 5 bases from V and 5 bases from J; junction bases left unmatched: 7. Germline CDR1 PRHDT, CDR2 FYEKMQ (reference sequence). This CDR3 region has 15 residues. The CDR3 sequence: CASSPTGDRGTEAFF. The CDR3 nucleotides are TGTGCCAGCAGCCCGACAGGGGACAGGGGGACTGAAGCTTTCTTT.

J is TRBJ1-2 and V is TRBV7-9; 7 bases line up with TRBD1. From germline, CDR1 is SEHNR and CDR2 FQNEAQ (reference sequence). The CDR3 runs to 13 residues. V shed 4 bases and J 7 bases; nucleotides not matched to a gene: 6. The CDR3 DNA sequence: TGTGCCAGCAGCTCGACAGGGTTTGGTGGCTACACCTTC. It translates to CASSSTGFGGYTF.

In this sample, this clonotype turned up many times. The chain has TRBV7-8 and TRBJ2-7; the match to TRBD1 covers 10 bases. In germline, CDR1 is SGHVS, CDR2 FQNEAQ. This CDR3 region has 16 residues. V was pared by 4 bases and J by 5 bases, with 11 bases of the junction left unmatched. CDR3 sequence (DNA): TGTGCCAGCAGCTCCTTCCACAGGGACAGGGGAGACGAGCAGTACTTC. Translated, it gives CASSSFHRDRGDEQYF.

This clonotype was seen repeatedly, ten times or more. The chain links TRBV20-1 to TRBJ2-2; tentatively, D is TRBD1 (5 bases). V shed 5 bases and J shed 2 bases, with 9 bases lying between them. Germline V gives CDR1 DFQATT, CDR2 SNEGSKA (reference sequence). CDR3 length equals 13 residues. The CDR3 DNA reads TGCAGTGCTGGGGCTCACAACACCGGGGAGCTGTTTTTT. This translates into CSAGAHNTGELFF.

This clonotype appeared many times. This chain links TRBV7-2 with TRBJ2-4; D not certain. This CDR3 spans 14 amino acids. V gave up 5 bases and J gave up 0 bases, with 8 bases separating them. Germline V gene sequence: CDR1 SGHTA, CDR2 FQGNSA. CDR3 in amino acids: CASSPLVAKNIQYF. CDR3 in DNA: TGTGCCAGCAGCCCCCTAGTAGCCAAAAACATTCAGTACTTC.